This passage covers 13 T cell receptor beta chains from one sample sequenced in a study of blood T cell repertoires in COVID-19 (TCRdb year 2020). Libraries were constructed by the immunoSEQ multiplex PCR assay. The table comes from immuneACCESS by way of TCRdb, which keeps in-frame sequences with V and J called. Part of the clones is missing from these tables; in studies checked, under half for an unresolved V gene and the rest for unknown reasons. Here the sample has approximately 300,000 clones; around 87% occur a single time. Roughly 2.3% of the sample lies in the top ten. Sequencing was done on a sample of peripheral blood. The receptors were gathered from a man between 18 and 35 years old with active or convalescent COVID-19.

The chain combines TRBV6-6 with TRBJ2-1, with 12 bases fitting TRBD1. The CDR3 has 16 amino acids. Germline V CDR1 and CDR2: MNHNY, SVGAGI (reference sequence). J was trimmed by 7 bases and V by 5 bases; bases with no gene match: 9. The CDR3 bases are TGTGCCAGCAGTCGGGGGGACAGGGGGCGCGGGAATGAGCAGTTCTTC. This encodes CASSRGDRGRGNEQFF.

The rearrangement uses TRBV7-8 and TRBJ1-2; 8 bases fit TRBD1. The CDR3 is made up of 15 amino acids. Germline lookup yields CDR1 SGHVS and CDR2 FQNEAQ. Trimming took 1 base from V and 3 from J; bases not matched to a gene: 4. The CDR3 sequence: CASSLGGQDHYGYTF. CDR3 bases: TGTGCCAGCAGCTTAGGGGGACAGGACCACTATGGCTACACCTTC.

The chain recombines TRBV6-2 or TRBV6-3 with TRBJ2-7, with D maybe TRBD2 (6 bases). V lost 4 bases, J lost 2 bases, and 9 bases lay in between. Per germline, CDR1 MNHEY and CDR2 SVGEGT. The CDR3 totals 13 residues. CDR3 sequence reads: CASSSAGTYEQYF. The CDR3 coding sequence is TGTGCCAGCAGTTCGGCGGGGACCTACGAGCAGTACTTC.

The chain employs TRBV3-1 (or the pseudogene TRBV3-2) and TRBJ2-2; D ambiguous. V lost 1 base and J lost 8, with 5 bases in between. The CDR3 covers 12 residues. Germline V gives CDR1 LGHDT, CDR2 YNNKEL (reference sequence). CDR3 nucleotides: TGTGCCAGCAGCCAAGGCGAGGGGGAGCTGTTTTTT. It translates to CASSQGEGELFF.

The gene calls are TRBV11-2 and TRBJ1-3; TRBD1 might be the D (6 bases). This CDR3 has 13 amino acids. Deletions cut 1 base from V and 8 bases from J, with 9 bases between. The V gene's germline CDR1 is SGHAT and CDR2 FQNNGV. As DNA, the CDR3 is TGTGCCAGCAGCTTAGCAGGGGTCCACACCATATATTTT. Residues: CASSLAGVHTIYF.

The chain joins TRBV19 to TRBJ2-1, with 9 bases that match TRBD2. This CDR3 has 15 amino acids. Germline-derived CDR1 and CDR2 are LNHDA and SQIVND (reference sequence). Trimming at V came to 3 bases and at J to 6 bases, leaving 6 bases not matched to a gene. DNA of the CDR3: TGTGCCAGTAGTATTGTAGCGGGAGCGGGCAATGAGCAGTTCTTC. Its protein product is CASSIVAGAGNEQFF.

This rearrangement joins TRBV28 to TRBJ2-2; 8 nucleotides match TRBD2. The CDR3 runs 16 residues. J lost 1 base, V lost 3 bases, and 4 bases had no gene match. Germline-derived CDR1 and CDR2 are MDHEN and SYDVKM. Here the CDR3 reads CASSLLAGVNTGELFF. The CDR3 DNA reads TGTGCCAGCAGTTTGCTAGCGGGCGTGAACACCGGGGAGCTGTTTTTT.

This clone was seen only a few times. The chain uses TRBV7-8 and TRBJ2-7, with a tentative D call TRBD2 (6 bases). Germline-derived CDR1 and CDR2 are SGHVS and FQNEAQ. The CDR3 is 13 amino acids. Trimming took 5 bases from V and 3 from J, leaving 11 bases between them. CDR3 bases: TGTGCCAGCAGCGCGACTAGTAACTACGAGCAGTACTTC. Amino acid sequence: CASSATSNYEQYF.

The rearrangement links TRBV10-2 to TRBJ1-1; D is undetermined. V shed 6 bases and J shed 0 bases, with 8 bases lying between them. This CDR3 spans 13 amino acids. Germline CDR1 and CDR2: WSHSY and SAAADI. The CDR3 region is CASRGTLNTEAFF. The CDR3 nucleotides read TGCGCCAGCAGGGGCACCTTGAACACTGAAGCTTTCTTT.

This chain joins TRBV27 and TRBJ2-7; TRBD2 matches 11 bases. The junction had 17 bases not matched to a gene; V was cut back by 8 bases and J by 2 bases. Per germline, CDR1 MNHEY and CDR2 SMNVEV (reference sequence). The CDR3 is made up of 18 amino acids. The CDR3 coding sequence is TGTGCCAGCTGGGGGGGGACTAGCGGAGCCCCCTTACCCTACGAGCAGTACTTC. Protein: CASWGGTSGAPLPYEQYF.

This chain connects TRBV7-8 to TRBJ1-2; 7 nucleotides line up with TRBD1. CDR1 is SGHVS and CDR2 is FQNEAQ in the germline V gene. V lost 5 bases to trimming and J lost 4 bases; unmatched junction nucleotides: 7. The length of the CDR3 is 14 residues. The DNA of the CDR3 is TGTGCCAGCAGCCCAGACAGGGTTAGCTATGGCTACACCTTC. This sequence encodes CASSPDRVSYGYTF.

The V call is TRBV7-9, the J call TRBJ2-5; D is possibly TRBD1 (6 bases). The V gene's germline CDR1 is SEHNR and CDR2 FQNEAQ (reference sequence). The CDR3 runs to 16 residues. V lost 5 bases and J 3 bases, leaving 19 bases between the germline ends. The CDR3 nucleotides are TGTGCCAGCAGCCGCCCACGAGGGGGTGGAGAAGAGACCCAGTACTTC. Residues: CASSRPRGGGEETQYF. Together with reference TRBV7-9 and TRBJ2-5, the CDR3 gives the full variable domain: DTGVSQNPRHKITKRGQNVTFRCDPISEHNRLYWYRQTLGQGPEFLTYFQNEAQLEKSRLLSDRFSAERPKGSFSTLEIQRTEQGDSAMYLCASSRPRGGGEETQYFGPGTRLLVL.

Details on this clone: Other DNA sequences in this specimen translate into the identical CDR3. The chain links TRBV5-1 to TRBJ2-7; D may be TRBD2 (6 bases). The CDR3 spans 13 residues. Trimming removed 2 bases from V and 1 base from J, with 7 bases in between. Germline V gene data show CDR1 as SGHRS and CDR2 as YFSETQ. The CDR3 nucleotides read TGCGCCAGCAGCTTTGGAGGGTCCTACGAGCAGTACTTC. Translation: CASSFGGSYEQYF.